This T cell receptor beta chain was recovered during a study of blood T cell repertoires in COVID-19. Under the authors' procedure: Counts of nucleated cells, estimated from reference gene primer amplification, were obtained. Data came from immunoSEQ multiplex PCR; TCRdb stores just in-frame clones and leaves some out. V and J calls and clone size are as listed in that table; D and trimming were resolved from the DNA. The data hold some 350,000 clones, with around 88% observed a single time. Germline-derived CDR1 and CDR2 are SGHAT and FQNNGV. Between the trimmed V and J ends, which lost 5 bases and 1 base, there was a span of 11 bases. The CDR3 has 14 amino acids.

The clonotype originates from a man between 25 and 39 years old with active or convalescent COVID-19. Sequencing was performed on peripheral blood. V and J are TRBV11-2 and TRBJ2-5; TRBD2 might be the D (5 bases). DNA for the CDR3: TGTGCCAGCAGCCTCCGAGGGATCCAAGAGACCCAGTACTTC. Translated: CASSLRGIQETQYF.